This TCR beta chain is from a study of shared clonotypes between healthy human individuals. Sorted-subset replicate PCRs used 150 to 200 ng of genomic DNA. This amount corresponded to 30,000 to 35,000 T cell genomes. TCRdb's copy holds only in-frame clones and misses some; the assay was immunoSEQ multiplex PCR. This sample has around 2,000,000 clones, with roughly 95% found just once. Study-level findings and limits: Rarefaction curves obtained for sorted subsets showed sequencing incomplete despite large depth.

As for this clone: What it binds is not known. Other DNA sequences in the sample encode the same CDR3.

Naive-designated CD8 cells lacked CD45RO, were positively enriched for CCR7, and omitted terminally differentiated effector memory CD45RA+ cells. The V gene lost 2 bases and the J gene lost 1 base, with 6 bases spanning the gap. Germline V CDR1 and CDR2: MNHEY, SMNVEV (reference sequence). The CDR3 is made up of 14 amino acids. The J gene is TRBJ1-5, the V gene TRBV27, with no clear D. The sequencing input was naive CD8+ T cells sorted from blood. This clonotype was obtained from a man between 18 and 29 years old in good health. CDR3 bases: TGTGCCAGCAGTTTAAGTCTGAGCAATCAGCCCCAGCATTTT. Translation gives CASSLSLSNQPQHF.